The rows below give T cell receptor beta chains drawn from one sample of a study of human T cells and chemical hapten exposure. Each CDR3 protein is one row after TCRdb ran MiXCR on the RACE reads. Of some 51,000 distinct CDR3 sequences detected, over 8% appear once; the ten largest clones hold 11% to 15%. Sample: whole blood, taken in connection with sensitization to the hapten diphenylcyclopropenone (DPC). The source is a middle-aged woman with alopecia areata. Some clones in this sample may be carry-over from other donors' samples. CDR3s include the opening cysteine and the closing phenylalanine or tryptophan. D genes are given only for firm matches. Part of the rows lack a size; the others show once, few, many or a class for expanded clones.

J gene | clone size | D gene | V gene | CDR3 DNA | CDR3 protein
TRBJ1-3 | - | - | TRBV6-6 | TGTGCCAGCAGTTACTCGGTGGCAGACACCATATATTTT | CASSYSVADTIYF
TRBJ2-7 | - | - | TRBV5-1 | TGCGCCAGCAGCTTGGGAGGGGACTCCTACGAGCAGTACTTC | CASSLGGDSYEQYF
TRBJ2-2 | - | - | TRBV7-9 | TGTGCCAGCAGCCCCCGGGCAACCGGGGAGCTGTTTTTT | CASSPRATGELFF
TRBJ1-2 | many | TRBD1 | TRBV19 | TGTGCCAGTAGTGGTGGACAGGGGCTTCGCGGCTACACCTTC | CASSGGQGLRGYTF
TRBJ2-3 | few | TRBD2 | TRBV4-1 | TGCGCCAGCAATCCCGAAGCGGGGGGACTACGGGATACGCAGTATTTT | CASNPEAGGLRDTQYF
TRBJ1-2 | many | - | TRBV2 | TGTGCCAGCAGAGCCTATGTTAGGGCGGCTGGCTACACCTTC | CASRAYVRAAGYTF
TRBJ2-2 | many | TRBD2 | TRBV14 | TGTGCCAGCAGCCAAGTATTCTCTAGCGGGGGCCCTAACACCGGGGAGCTGTTTTTT | CASSQVFSSGGPNTGELFF
TRBJ1-5 | many | TRBD1 | TRBV20-1 | TGCAGTGCTCCTTTCGGGACAGTTGTCCCTCAGCCCCAGCATTTT | CSAPFGTVVPQPQHF
TRBJ1-6 | many | - | TRBV7-8 | TGTGCCAGCAGCTTCCCCTTTGAGCCCCTCCACTTT | CASSFPFEPLHF
TRBJ1-6 | few | TRBD1 | TRBV7-8 | TGTGCCAGCAGCCTAACCGGGACAGCGAATTCACCCCTCCACTTT | CASSLTGTANSPLHF
TRBJ1-2 | - | - | TRBV15 | TGTGCCACCAGCAGAGATGGGGGGTTCAATGGCTACACCTTC | CATSRDGGFNGYTF
TRBJ2-2 | - | TRBD1 | TRBV4-1 | TGCGCCAGCAGCCAAGCCCCAGGGGGAACCACCGGGGAGCTGTTTTTT | CASSQAPGGTTGELFF
TRBJ1-6 | many | - | TRBV6-6 | TGTGCCAGCAGACACCGGGACTCCGGTTCACCCCTCCACTTT | CASRHRDSGSPLHF
TRBJ1-5 | - | TRBD1 | TRBV2 | TGTGCCAGCATAGGGGGCTACAATCAGCCCCAGCATTTT | CASIGGYNQPQHF
TRBJ1-3 | many | - | TRBV18 | TGTGCCAGCTCACCAGGGGCCGGGGTCGCTGGAAACACCATATATTTT | CASSPGAGVAGNTIYF
TRBJ1-6 | many | TRBD1 | TRBV27 | TGTGCCAGCAGTGCAGACGCACCGGACAGGATCGGATCACCCCTCCACTTT | CASSADAPDRIGSPLHF
TRBJ2-7 | many | - | TRBV5-4 | TGTGCCAGCAGCTCCACTAGCCACCTCTCCTACGAGCAGTACTTC | CASSSTSHLSYEQYF
TRBJ2-1 | few | - | TRBV7-2 | TGTGCCAGCGGGGTTCTGGGTAGTGAGCAGTTCTTC | CASGVLGSEQFF
TRBJ2-3 | - | - | TRBV30 | TGTGCCGGTCAAACGGGGAACACAGATACGCAGTATTTT | CAGQTGNTDTQYF
TRBJ2-7 | - | TRBD2 | TRBV4-3 | TGCGCCAGCAGCCAAGAAAGACTAGCGGGGGCCGAGCAGTACTTC | CASSQERLAGAEQYF